Below, 12 T cell receptor beta chains from the same sample are listed, as sequenced in a study of cytomegalovirus exposure and HLA in healthy donors. Sequencing used immunoSEQ multiplex PCR; TCRdb keeps in-frame clones, though not all of them. The sample shows about 60,000 clones, around nine tenths of them seen only once. The sequencing sample was made of PBMCs. The receptors come from a man aged 18 to 35 in good health and CMV-seronegative.

The gene calls are TRBV19 and TRBJ2-3, with 11 bases matching TRBD2. V shed 8 bases, J shed 5 bases, and the junction held 6 bases outside the gene matches. The CDR3 runs to 14 residues. Looked up from germline, CDR1 is LNHDA and CDR2 is SQIVND (reference sequence). The DNA for the CDR3 is TGTGCCAGTCGTACTAGCGGGAGATTAGATACGCAGTATTTT. Translated: CASRTSGRLDTQYF.

This chain uses TRBV27 with TRBJ1-3; the D gene is possibly TRBD1 (5 bases). V was pared by 2 bases and J by 2 bases, with 13 bases between. The germline V gene has CDR1 MNHEY and CDR2 SMNVEV (reference sequence). The CDR3 covers 16 residues. The CDR3 loop reads CASSLHAGTAGNTIYF. CDR3 coding DNA: TGTGCCAGCAGTTTACACGCGGGGACGGCTGGAAACACCATATATTTT.

The chain links TRBV6-5 to TRBJ2-7; 7 nucleotides line up with TRBD2. The CDR3 consists of 14 residues. V lost 5 bases, J lost 7 bases, and 11 bases stayed unmatched. Germline V lookup: CDR1 MNHEY, CDR2 SVGAGI. CDR3 sequence: CASSGSAWGGEQYF. The CDR3 DNA is TGTGCCAGCAGTGGCTCAGCGTGGGGGGGGGAGCAGTACTTC.

The chain joins TRBV11-3 to TRBJ2-2, with 9 bases identical to TRBD1. The length of the CDR3 is 17 residues. The V gene's germline CDR1 is SGHNT and CDR2 YENEEA. Unmatched junction bases numbered 4, after V lost 0 bases and J lost 2 bases. CDR3: CASSLDDRGANTGELFF. CDR3 coding DNA: TGTGCCAGCAGCTTAGACGACAGGGGGGCTAACACCGGGGAGCTGTTTTTT.

The rearrangement joins TRBV11-2 to TRBJ2-7; 9 bases map to TRBD2. V was pared by 5 bases and J by 7 bases, with 18 bases of the junction left unmatched. From germline, CDR1 is SGHAT and CDR2 FQNNGV. The CDR3 has 17 residues. CDR3 DNA: TGTGCCAGCAGCCCTACGAGCGGGAGGCCTCTTTTTACAGAGCAGTACTTC. It encodes CASSPTSGRPLFTEQYF.

This chain links TRBV19 with TRBJ2-7; tentative D call: TRBD2 (5 bases). The V end lost 9 bases, the J end lost 4 bases, and 16 bases lay between the germline ends. The germline V gene encodes CDR1 LNHDA and CDR2 SQIVND (reference sequence). The CDR3 loop spans 13 amino acids. CDR3 DNA sequence: TGTGCCAGCCGTGAGGGTGGTGGGTACGAGCAGTACTTC. It yields the protein CASREGGGYEQYF.

This chain links TRBV4-2 with TRBJ2-2; 11 bases are a match to TRBD2. This CDR3 has 15 amino acids. Per germline, CDR1 LGHNA and CDR2 YNFKEQ. V shed 4 bases and J 5 bases; nucleotides not matched to a gene: 3. The CDR3 loop reads CASSLRTSGTGELFF. The CDR3 DNA sequence: TGTGCCAGCAGCCTCAGGACTAGCGGGACCGGGGAGCTGTTTTTT.

The CDR3 region is CASSLKTGVPGGYTF. The DNA of the CDR3 is TGTGCCAGCAGCCTAAAGACAGGGGTTCCGGGGGGCTACACCTTC. V usage is TRBV5-6 and J usage is TRBJ1-2; 8 positions agree with TRBD1. The CDR3 has 15 residues. Germline assignment: CDR1 SGHDT and CDR2 YYEEEE. V gave up 4 bases and J gave up 8 bases; unmatched junction bases: 13. The full variable domain, in which reference TRBV5-6 and TRBJ1-2 provide the parts outside the CDR3, is DAGVTQSPTHLIKTRGQQVTLRCSPKSGHDTVSWYQQALGQGPQFIFQYYEEEERQRGNFPDRFSGHQFPNYSSELNVNALLLGDSALYLCASSLKTGVPGGYTFGSGTRLTVV.

This chain uses TRBV19 with TRBJ1-5; 9 bases are shared with TRBD1. Germline-derived CDR1 and CDR2 are LNHDA and SQIVND (reference sequence). The CDR3 contains 14 residues. V trimming: 7 bases; J trimming: 7 bases; junction bases outside the gene matches: 8. CDR3 DNA sequence: TGTGCCAGTAACTCCGGGACAGGGTTACAGCCCCAGCATTTT. This sequence encodes CASNSGTGLQPQHF.

This chain connects TRBV6-5 to TRBJ1-5; D gene ambiguous. CDR1 is MNHEY and CDR2 is SVGAGI in the germline V gene. V dropped 5 bases and J dropped 0 bases, with 11 bases sitting between them. The CDR3 runs 15 residues. The CDR3 DNA sequence: TGTGCCAGCAGTCGATTGGCAGATAGCAATCAGCCCCAGCATTTT. It yields the protein CASSRLADSNQPQHF.

This chain uses TRBV7-9 with TRBJ2-5; D is undetermined. The CDR3 has 17 amino acids. In germline, CDR1 is SEHNR, CDR2 FQNEAQ (reference sequence). Trimming cost V 5 bases and J 2 bases, with 21 bases left between them. CDR3 nucleotide sequence: TGTGCCAGCAGCACAAATTCCCTTGACACAGTACAAGAGACCCAGTACTTC. Translating it yields CASSTNSLDTVQETQYF.

The V call is TRBV19, the J call TRBJ2-1; 7 bases are a match to TRBD2. Per germline, CDR1 LNHDA and CDR2 SQIVND (reference sequence). The CDR3 runs to 15 residues. J lost 5 bases, V lost 4 bases, and 8 bases had no gene match. CDR3 in DNA: TGTGCCAGTAGTAATGGACTAGAGTATCACAATGAGCAGTTCTTC. Its protein product is CASSNGLEYHNEQFF.